The clone carrying this TCR beta chain was found once. This sample is part of a study of blood T cell repertoires in COVID-19. The overall study: PBMCs, B-cell-depleted T cells, or T cells provided the cDNA or gDNA that made up the material.

The repertoire was sequenced with immunoSEQ multiplex PCR; TCRdb's copy has only in-frame clones and lacks some. The top ten hold less than 6.5% of the sample, which has 200,000 to 250,000 clones, nearly 85% seen once. The V gene lost 0 bases and the J gene lost 0 bases, with 10 bases spanning the gap. Germline assignment: CDR1 SGHNT and CDR2 YYREEE (reference sequence). This CDR3 has 16 amino acids. The sequence was obtained from a human donor in a cohort sampled during active COVID-19. The chain couples TRBV5-4 to TRBJ1-3; the D is unclear. The sequencing input was peripheral blood. The CDR3 here is CASSLGSPNSGNTIYF. CDR3 DNA: TGTGCCAGCAGCTTGGGCAGTCCAAACTCTGGAAACACCATATATTTT.